The sequence of this T cell receptor beta chain was determined in a study of T cells after yellow fever vaccination. The CDR3 extends over 13 amino acids. Germline V gene lookup returns CDR1 SGHTA and CDR2 FQGNSA. V was trimmed by 3 bases and J by 2 bases, leaving 8 bases between them. 5'RACE template switching added a universal primer site and UMIs to TCR cDNA. TCRdb reanalysed the 5' RACE reads using MiXCR and keeps one entry per CDR3 protein. Found here are around 330,000 distinct CDR3 sequences, more than 3% of them singletons; the top ten hold roughly a quarter. Findings and limits, study-wide: Researchers cautioned that FACS-sorted repertoires could harbor abundant clonotypes contaminating from the bulk population.

This clonotype was recorded many times. Its antigen is still unknown. The J gene is TRBJ2-7, the V gene TRBV7-2; either TRBD1 or TRBD2 may fit D (5 bases each). This clonotype was sampled from a young man who received the YFV17D yellow fever vaccine. The source was PBMCs, collected on the day of the yellow fever booster vaccination. CDR3 bases: TGTGCCAGCAGCTTTATGGGGGCCTACGAGCAGTACGTC. Protein product: CASSFMGAYEQYV.